The source of this T cell receptor beta chain is a study of shared clonotypes between healthy human individuals. Researchers ran the assay at a deep level. The protocol was immunoSEQ multiplex PCR, while the TCRdb copy is restricted to in-frame clones and leaves out a portion. The sample has 2 million to 2.5 million clones; approximately 93% are singletons. CDR3 size: 13 residues. The V gene lost 5 bases and the J gene lost 6 bases, with 13 bases spanning the gap. Germline loops: CDR1 SEHNR, CDR2 FQNEAQ (reference sequence). The donors were adults (healthy and HIV-negative) with no recent acute infections or vaccinations. Comments on this clone: Its target is not known.

Study results and caveats: Rarefaction curves obtained for sorted subsets showed sequencing incomplete despite large depth. Generation probabilities were higher for clonotypes shared across all four sorted-subset donors than for unshared ones.

V is TRBV7-9 and J is TRBJ1-1; no firm D call. The clonotype was recovered from a man aged 18 to 35 in good health. Some clones in this sample may be carry-over from other donors' samples. The sequenced sample consisted of naive CD4+ T cells from PBMCs. Subset reported: CD45RA+ positively selected. Here the CDR3 reads CASSKIESPEAFF. The DNA for the CDR3 is TGTGCCAGCAGCAAAATTGAGTCTCCTGAAGCTTTCTTT.